Shown below are 21 T cell receptor beta chains from a single sample sequenced in a study of blood T cell repertoires in COVID-19. Clones were sequenced by immunoSEQ multiplex PCR, and TCRdb holds only the in-frame ones, with some missing. Altogether about 98,000 clones are present, less than 85% being singletons, with the ten largest covering roughly 11%. The sample taken for sequencing was peripheral blood. The receptors come from a man in his sixties or seventies with active or convalescent COVID-19.

The chain links TRBV7-9 to TRBJ1-2; 8 nucleotides match TRBD1. Germline-derived CDR1 and CDR2 are SEHNR and FQNEAQ (reference sequence). This CDR3 region has 14 residues. J was trimmed by 2 bases and V by 5 bases; bases with no gene match: 4. CDR3 in DNA: TGTGCCAGCAGCCCCCGACAGGGGAACTATGGCTACACCTTC. As protein: CASSPRQGNYGYTF. The whole variable domain, filled in from reference TRBV7-9 and TRBJ1-2, reads DTGVSQNPRHKITKRGQNVTFRCDPISEHNRLYWYRQTLGQGPEFLTYFQNEAQLEKSRLLSDRFSAERPKGSFSTLEIQRTEQGDSAMYLCASSPRQGNYGYTFGSGTRLTVV.

The chain uses TRBV27 and TRBJ2-1, with TRBD2 identical over 7 bases. The germline V gene encodes CDR1 MNHEY and CDR2 SMNVEV (reference sequence). This CDR3 is built from 16 residues. Trimming removed 6 bases from V and 3 bases from J; junction bases left unmatched: 11. The chain's CDR3 is CASRIPAGVDYNEQFF. The CDR3 coding sequence is TGTGCCAGCAGAATTCCCGCGGGGGTAGACTACAATGAGCAGTTCTTC.

The V call is TRBV30, the J call TRBJ1-3; D not certain. V shed 5 bases and J shed 0 bases, with 8 bases lying between them. CDR3 length equals 13 residues. Germline V lookup: CDR1 GTSNPN, CDR2 SVGIG (reference sequence). The CDR3, as DNA: TGTGCCTGGGGCTGGAGCTCTGGAAACACCATATATTTT. Translating it yields CAWGWSSGNTIYF. Full variable domain (missing parts from reference TRBV30 and TRBJ1-3): SQTIHQWPATLVQPVGSPLSLECTVEGTSNPNLYWYRQAAGRGLQLLFYSVGIGQISSEVPQNLSASRPQDRQFILSSKKLLLSDSGFYLCAWGWSSGNTIYFGEGSWLTVV.

The rearrangement links TRBV28 to TRBJ2-1; 8 bases are shared with TRBD1. V lost 2 bases and J lost 9; bases outside the gene matches: 6. This CDR3 is 14 amino acids long. CDR1 MDHEN and CDR2 SYDVKM come from the germline V gene. In DNA, the CDR3 is TGTGCCAGCAGTTTAATCCCAGGGGGCGTTGAGCAGTTCTTC. Translated: CASSLIPGGVEQFF. Full variable domain (missing parts from reference TRBV28 and TRBJ2-1): DVKVTQSSRYLVKRTGEKVFLECVQDMDHENMFWYRQDPGLGLRLIYFSYDVKMKEKGDIPEGYSVSREKKERFSLILESASTNQTSMYLCASSLIPGGVEQFFGPGTRLTVL.

The V call is TRBV14, the J call TRBJ2-7; 7 bases agree with TRBD2. CDR1 is SGHDN and CDR2 is FVKESK in the germline V gene. The CDR3 totals 15 residues. Trimming at V came to 3 bases and at J to 6 bases, leaving 11 bases not matched to a gene. The CDR3 here is CASSQPGRGSTEQYF. CDR3 coding DNA: TGTGCCAGCAGCCAGCCCGGGCGGGGGTCCACCGAGCAGTACTTC. The full variable domain, its missing parts supplied by reference TRBV14 and TRBJ2-7, is EAGVTQFPSHSVIEKGQTVTLRCDPISGHDNLYWYRRVMGKEIKFLLHFVKESKQDESGMPNNRFLAERTGGTYSTLKVQPAELEDSGVYFCASSQPGRGSTEQYFGPGTRLTVT.

The chain employs TRBV7-2 and TRBJ1-2; 8 positions match TRBD1. V was clipped by 5 bases and J by 0 bases; unmatched bases: 2. CDR3 length: 14 residues. Germline lookup yields CDR1 SGHTA and CDR2 FQGNSA. The DNA for the CDR3 is TGTGCCAGCAGCCCGGACAGGGCTAACTATGGCTACACCTTC. Protein product: CASSPDRANYGYTF.

The chain employs TRBV7-9 and TRBJ1-1, with 7 bases fitting TRBD1. The CDR3 consists of 14 residues. CDR1 SEHNR and CDR2 FQNEAQ come from the germline V gene (reference sequence). Trimming removed 3 bases from V and 0 bases from J; junction bases left unmatched: 1. In DNA, the CDR3 is TGTGCCAGCAGCTTGGGACAGATGAACACTGAAGCTTTCTTT. Amino acid sequence: CASSLGQMNTEAFF.

The chain combines TRBV7-2 with TRBJ2-2; D is uncertain. The CDR3 totals 15 residues. The germline V gene has CDR1 SGHTA and CDR2 FQGNSA. The V and J ends lost 5 bases and 1 base respectively, with 11 bases between them. The CDR3: CASSNTVLNTGELFF. In DNA, the CDR3 is TGTGCCAGCAGCAATACAGTGTTGAACACCGGGGAGCTGTTTTTT.

The V gene is TRBV11-2, the J gene TRBJ1-5, with TRBD1 as a possible D gene (6 bases). Germline values: CDR1 SGHAT, CDR2 FQNNGV. With 1 base removed from V and 8 bases from J, the gap between germline ends came to 12 bases. The CDR3 has 14 residues. The CDR3 nucleotides read TGTGCCAGCAGCTTAGGACAGGCCAGGGAGCCCCAGCATTTT. Translating gives CASSLGQAREPQHF.

CDR3 region: CASSYSDRYYGYTF. The CDR3 DNA follows: TGTGCCAGCAGTTACTCGGACAGGTACTATGGCTACACCTTC. This chain connects TRBV6-2 or TRBV6-3 to TRBJ1-2; 7 positions agree with TRBD1. The CDR3 has 14 residues. Per germline, CDR1 MNHEY and CDR2 SVGEGT. With V trimmed by 0 bases and J by 3 bases, 1 base remained unmatched.

In this sample, this clone turned up a few times. The rearrangement links TRBV7-3 to TRBJ1-2; the match to TRBD1 covers 7 bases. This CDR3 is 15 amino acids long. Germline V gene data show CDR1 as SGHTA and CDR2 as FQGTGA. Unmatched junction bases numbered 8, after V lost 5 bases and J lost 2 bases. CDR3 in amino acids: CASSPSTGTNYGYTF. CDR3 nucleotides: TGTGCCAGCAGCCCGTCGACAGGGACGAACTATGGCTACACCTTC.

This clone was seen just once. The gene calls are TRBV11-2 and TRBJ2-1, with 7 positions matching TRBD1. Trimming took 5 bases from V and 7 from J; bases not matched to a gene: 5. This CDR3 is 13 amino acids long. Germline CDR1 and CDR2: SGHAT and FQNNGV. The CDR3 is CASSASQGNEQFF. The DNA of the CDR3 is TGTGCCAGCAGCGCCTCACAGGGGAATGAGCAGTTCTTC. Supplemented by reference TRBV11-2 and TRBJ2-1, the full variable domain reads EAGVAQSPRYKIIEKRQSVAFWCNPISGHATLYWYQQILGQGPKLLIQFQNNGVVDDSQLPKDRFSAERLKGVDSTLKIQPAKLEDSAVYLCASSASQGNEQFFGPGTRLTVL.

This clone is a singleton in its sample. V gene TRBV4-2 combines with J gene TRBJ1-1; D is perhaps TRBD1 (6 bases). This CDR3 is 16 amino acids long. Trimming removed 4 bases from V and 3 bases from J, with 18 bases in between. Germline V gene sequence: CDR1 LGHNA, CDR2 YNFKEQ. The CDR3 loop is CASSPLRGGGDTEAFF. As DNA, the CDR3 is TGTGCCAGCAGCCCCCTAAGGGGGGGAGGAGACACTGAAGCTTTCTTT.

V and J are TRBV11-2 and TRBJ1-3, with D maybe TRBD1 (6 bases). The CDR3 extends over 14 amino acids. The germline V and J ends were trimmed by 2 bases and 4 bases, with 9 bases remaining between them. Looked up from germline, CDR1 is SGHAT and CDR2 is FQNNGV. This chain's CDR3 is CASSLTGPGNTIYF. The CDR3 DNA is TGTGCCAGCAGCTTAACAGGGCCCGGAAACACCATATATTTT.

This chain links TRBV18 with TRBJ2-1; 11 positions agree with TRBD2. CDR1 and CDR2 (germline): KGHSH, LQKENI. With V trimmed by 1 base and J by 4 bases, 0 bases remained unmatched. CDR3 length: 15 amino acids. As DNA, the CDR3 is TGTGCCAGCTCACCACGGACTAGCGGGTACAATGAGCAGTTCTTC. Translation: CASSPRTSGYNEQFF.

The genes are TRBV20-1 and TRBJ1-1; 8 bases map to TRBD1. Germline-derived CDR1 and CDR2 are DFQATT and SNEGSKA (reference sequence). The CDR3 has 16 amino acids. V lost 3 bases, J lost 0 bases, and 9 bases stayed unmatched. CDR3 protein: CSASRGTGRMNTEAFF. The CDR3 region has the DNA TGCAGTGCTAGTCGCGGGACAGGTAGGATGAACACTGAAGCTTTCTTT.

CDR3 residues: CASSPRQGAGELFF. The CDR3 DNA is TGTGCCAGTAGTCCGAGACAGGGGGCCGGGGAGCTGTTTTTT. This rearrangement joins TRBV19 to TRBJ2-2, with 9 nucleotides matching TRBD1. The CDR3 covers 14 residues. V lost 5 bases, J lost 6 bases, and 4 bases stayed unmatched. Germline assignment: CDR1 LNHDA and CDR2 SQIVND (reference sequence).

For the CDR3, the DNA is TGTGCCTGGAGTACAACCTACAGGGTATCAGGAAACACCATATATTTT. Translation: CAWSTTYRVSGNTIYF. The genes are TRBV30 and TRBJ1-3; a possible D gene is TRBD1 (6 bases). Germline assignment: CDR1 GTSNPN and CDR2 SVGIG (reference sequence). This CDR3 has 16 amino acids. The germline V and J ends were trimmed by 2 bases and 4 bases, with 18 bases remaining between them.

The chain employs TRBV6-5 and TRBJ1-5; D is unclear. Germline CDR1 MNHEY, CDR2 SVGAGI. CDR3 length: 15 residues. V lost 5 bases and J 4 bases, leaving 15 bases between the germline ends. In DNA, the CDR3 is TGTGCCAGCAGTACCTCCGGGCGGGGTAATCAGCCCCAGCATTTT. Residues: CASSTSGRGNQPQHF.

This chain joins TRBV12-5 and TRBJ2-7; TRBD1 aligns across 11 bases. Germline-derived CDR1 and CDR2 are LGHNT and FRNRAP. The CDR3 spans 14 residues. The J segment lost 7 bases and the V segment lost 6 bases, leaving 8 bases of the junction unmatched. The CDR3 DNA reads TGTGCTAGTGGCCGGACAGGGGGCGCGGGGGAGCAGTACTTC. It translates to CASGRTGGAGEQYF.

The chain carries TRBV4-2 and TRBJ2-3; no clear D. Germline V gene data show CDR1 as LGHNA and CDR2 as YNFKEQ. The CDR3 totals 15 residues. Trimming removed 4 bases at V and 0 bases at J, with 11 bases between. This CDR3 is CASSLQSASTDTQYF. The CDR3 nucleotides are TGTGCCAGCAGCCTACAAAGTGCTAGCACAGATACGCAGTATTTT.